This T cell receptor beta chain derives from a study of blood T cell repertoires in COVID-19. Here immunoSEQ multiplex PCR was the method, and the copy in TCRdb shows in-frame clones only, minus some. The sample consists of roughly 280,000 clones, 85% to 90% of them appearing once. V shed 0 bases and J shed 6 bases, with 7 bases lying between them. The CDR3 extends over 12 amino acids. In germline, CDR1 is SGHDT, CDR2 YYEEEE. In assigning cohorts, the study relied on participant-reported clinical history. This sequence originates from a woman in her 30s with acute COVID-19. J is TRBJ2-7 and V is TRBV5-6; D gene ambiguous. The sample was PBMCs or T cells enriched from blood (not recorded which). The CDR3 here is CASSLGPGEQYF. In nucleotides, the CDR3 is TGTGCCAGCAGCTTGGGCCCGGGCGAGCAGTACTTC.